Each of the 21 T cell receptor beta chains below was sequenced from the same sample in a study of blood T cell repertoires in COVID-19. Sequencing was performed with immunoSEQ multiplex PCR; in TCRdb, only in-frame clones are kept and a portion is missing. The data show approximately 240,000 clones, about nine tenths seen once. Sequenced material: PBMCs or T cells enriched from blood (not recorded which). The source is a young woman with acute COVID-19.

The rearrangement joins TRBV7-9 to TRBJ2-2; unclear D gene. The CDR3 has 13 amino acids. The V gene lost 5 bases and the J gene lost 6 bases, with 10 bases spanning the gap. CDR1 and CDR2 (germline): SEHNR, FQNEAQ (reference sequence). Here the CDR3 DNA reads TGTGCCAGCAGCCCTTCGGGTCCCGGGGAGCTGTTTTTT. As protein: CASSPSGPGELFF.

Worth noting for this clone: This specimen includes other DNA sequences encoding the same CDR3. DNA of the CDR3: TGTGCCAGTAGTATTCAGGGTCCGGGCACTGAAGCTTTCTTT. Translation: CASSIQGPGTEAFF. V usage is TRBV19 and J usage is TRBJ1-1; a possible D gene is TRBD1 (5 bases). Per the germline V gene, CDR1 is LNHDA and CDR2 is SQIVND (reference sequence). The CDR3 loop spans 14 amino acids. Deletions cut 3 bases from V and 4 bases from J, with 12 bases between.

The chain joins TRBV30 to TRBJ1-6, with 7 bases fitting TRBD1. CDR1 and CDR2 from the germline V gene are GTSNPN and SVGIG (reference sequence). The CDR3 consists of 13 residues. V lost 3 bases and J lost 10; bases outside the gene matches: 6. DNA of the CDR3: TGTGCCTGGAGGACAGGGAAGGGCTCACCCCTCCACTTT. Translating gives CAWRTGKGSPLHF.

V gene TRBV7-3 combines with J gene TRBJ1-1; D is unresolved. This CDR3 has 13 amino acids. V was pared by 8 bases and J by 3 bases, with 13 bases between. Germline CDR1 reads SGHTA; CDR2 reads FQGTGA. CDR3 residues: CASSRQEYTEAFF. The CDR3 DNA reads TGTGCCAGCTCTCGGCAGGAATACACTGAAGCTTTCTTT.

The J gene is TRBJ2-5, the V gene TRBV6-1; no clear D gene. This CDR3 is 17 amino acids long. Between the trimmed V and J ends, which lost 0 bases and 0 bases, there was a span of 14 bases. Germline assignment: CDR1 MNHNS and CDR2 SASEGT. The CDR3 coding sequence is TGTGCCAGCAGTGAAGCCAACAGAAGGTTGGACCAAGAGACCCAGTACTTC. Translated, it gives CASSEANRRLDQETQYF.

The V and J genes are TRBV19 and TRBJ1-1; TRBD1 might be the D (6 bases). CDR1 is LNHDA, CDR2 SQIVND, per germline (reference sequence). Deletions cut 7 bases from V and 10 bases from J, with 16 bases between. This CDR3 spans 12 amino acids. The CDR3: CASMGAPEGAFF. CDR3 sequence (DNA): TGTGCCAGTATGGGGGCACCCGAGGGAGCTTTCTTT. Complete variable domain (other parts from reference TRBV19 and TRBJ1-1): DGGITQSPKYLFRKEGQNVTLSCEQNLNHDAMYWYRQDPGQGLRLIYYSQIVNDFQKGDIAEGYSVSREKKESFPLTVTSAQKNPTAFYLCASMGAPEGAFFGQGTRLTVV.

The chain links TRBV11-2 to TRBJ2-5; D remains unclear. This CDR3 region has 14 residues. In germline, CDR1 is SGHAT, CDR2 FQNNGV. V shed 5 bases and J shed 5 bases, with 15 bases lying between them. The CDR3: CASSPGGPVETQYF. The CDR3 nucleotides are TGTGCCAGCAGCCCCGGTGGGCCAGTTGAGACCCAGTACTTC.

Concerning this clone itself: Relative to the germline gene, one junction end is altered; a read error may explain this. The V call is TRBV7-7, the J call TRBJ2-1, with TRBD2 matching over 13 bases. Germline V gives CDR1 SSHAT, CDR2 FNYEAQ (reference sequence). The CDR3 runs to 16 residues. CDR3 nucleotide sequence: TGTGCTAGCAGCTCCGGGACTAGCGGGACGTACAATGAGCAGTTCTTC. Residues: CASSSGTSGTYNEQFF.

This sequence joins TRBV7-2 and TRBJ1-2; 10 bases fit TRBD1. The J segment lost 8 bases and the V segment lost 2 bases, leaving 8 bases of the junction unmatched. The CDR3 runs 15 residues. CDR1 and CDR2 from the germline V gene are SGHTA and FQGNSA. CDR3 in DNA: TGTGCCAGCAGCTTAATCGGGACAGGGGCATCGGGCTACACCTTC. Protein sequence: CASSLIGTGASGYTF.

This chain uses TRBV9 with TRBJ1-3; D remains unclear. V shed 0 bases and J shed 0 bases, with 10 bases lying between them. Germline lookup yields CDR1 SGDLS and CDR2 YYNGEE. CDR3 size: 16 residues. The CDR3 loop is CASSVAGRPSGNTIYF. CDR3 sequence (DNA): TGTGCCAGCAGCGTAGCGGGAAGGCCCTCTGGAAACACCATATATTTT.

The V and J genes are TRBV19 and TRBJ1-2; D not resolved. CDR1 is LNHDA, CDR2 SQIVND, per germline (reference sequence). Trimming removed 10 bases at V and 4 bases at J, with 16 bases between. The CDR3 spans 13 residues. DNA of the CDR3: TGTGCCACTGACCCTCAGGAAGGCTATGGCTACACCTTC. Residues: CATDPQEGYGYTF.

The V call is TRBV30, the J call TRBJ1-1; 7 bases are shared with TRBD1. Germline V gene data show CDR1 as GTSNPN and CDR2 as SVGIG (reference sequence). This CDR3 has 14 amino acids. Trimming took 3 bases from V and 5 from J; bases not matched to a gene: 9. In DNA form, the CDR3 reads TGTGCCTGGAGCACCGGACAGGCGAGGACTGAAGCTTTCTTT. Its translation: CAWSTGQARTEAFF.

The V call is TRBV19, the J call TRBJ1-5; D may be TRBD1 (6 bases). This CDR3 comprises 16 residues. The germline V gene encodes CDR1 LNHDA and CDR2 SQIVND (reference sequence). V was clipped by 5 bases and J by 0 bases, with 14 bases between them. This CDR3 is CASSPSGADSNQPQHF. The CDR3 DNA reads as TGTGCCAGTAGTCCGTCAGGGGCAGATAGCAATCAGCCCCAGCATTTT.

The chain has TRBV6-5 and TRBJ2-1; the D gene is possibly TRBD1 (5 bases). The CDR3 covers 13 residues. Germline V CDR1 and CDR2: MNHEY, SVGAGI. V lost 6 bases and J 1 base, leaving 7 bases between the germline ends. In nucleotides, the CDR3 is TGTGCCAGCAGAGGACAATCCTACAATGAGCAGTTCTTC. Translated: CASRGQSYNEQFF.

The chain is built from TRBV27 and TRBJ2-1; 10 bases agree with TRBD2. Germline V gene sequence: CDR1 MNHEY, CDR2 SMNVEV (reference sequence). This CDR3 contains 13 residues. V gave up 0 bases and J gave up 12 bases; unmatched junction bases: 2. In DNA, the CDR3 is TGTGCCAGCAGTTTATCCCAGCGGGAGGGGCAGTTCTTC. Its protein is CASSLSQREGQFF.

The chain joins TRBV3-1 (or the pseudogene TRBV3-2) to TRBJ1-1; possible D gene TRBD1, 6 bases. The V gene's germline CDR1 is LGHDT and CDR2 YNNKEL (reference sequence). This CDR3 has 16 amino acids. V was cut by 3 bases and J by 11 bases, with 25 bases left in between. DNA of the CDR3: TGTGCCAGCAGCCAGGTTGCGCGACAGGAAGCGGGGGATGCTTTCTTT. Translation: CASSQVARQEAGDAFF.

The rearrangement uses TRBV7-2 and TRBJ1-1; maybe TRBD1 (5 bases). Trimming cost V 5 bases and J 6 bases, with 19 bases left between them. Germline V gene data show CDR1 as SGHTA and CDR2 as FQGNSA. The CDR3 covers 15 residues. The CDR3 DNA follows: TGTGCCAGCAGCCCCCGGTCCAGAGCAGGGTCTGAAGCTTTCTTT. The encoded protein is CASSPRSRAGSEAFF.

The rearrangement links TRBV28 to TRBJ1-2, with TRBD1 identical over 9 bases. J lost 8 bases, V lost 7 bases, and 8 bases had no gene match. Per the germline V gene, CDR1 is MDHEN and CDR2 is SYDVKM. The CDR3 has 13 residues. The CDR3 sequence: CASTGQGNGGYTF. The CDR3 DNA reads TGTGCCAGCACCGGACAGGGGAACGGAGGCTACACCTTC.

Here the CDR3 reads CASSLKSVAGVEGNGYTF. The DNA of the CDR3 is TGTGCCAGCAGCTTAAAATCCGTCGCAGGGGTCGAAGGGAATGGCTACACCTTC. V is TRBV7-9 and J is TRBJ1-2, with D possibly TRBD1 on 6 matching bases. Germline V gene data show CDR1 as SEHNR and CDR2 as FQNEAQ (reference sequence). V gave up 2 bases and J gave up 6 bases, with 25 bases separating them. CDR3 size: 18 residues.

V and J are TRBV5-1 and TRBJ1-4, with D tentatively TRBD1 (6 bases). Trimming stripped 0 bases from V and 11 bases from J, with 14 bases between. The CDR3 covers 14 residues. The germline V gene encodes CDR1 SGHRS and CDR2 YFSETQ. In DNA form, the CDR3 reads TGCGCCAGCAGCTTGGACAGGGCCTCTCTCAAACTGTTTTTT. Protein sequence: CASSLDRASLKLFF.

This clone was detected only a few times. The rearrangement uses TRBV6-5 and TRBJ2-2; the match to TRBD2 covers 9 bases. Trimming removed 7 bases from V and 3 bases from J; junction bases left unmatched: 6. Germline assignment: CDR1 MNHEY and CDR2 SVGAGI. The CDR3 has 15 residues. DNA for the CDR3: TGTGCCAGCACCCCTAGCGGGATCCACACCGGGGAGCTGTTTTTT. It yields the protein CASTPSGIHTGELFF.